These T cell receptor beta chains were read from a single sample in a study of prognosis after radiotherapy for stage I lung cancer. From the multiplex PCR reads, TCRdb called clonotypes with MiXCR, one entry per CDR3 protein. The table includes about 59,000 distinct CDR3 sequences, 26% detected once. This sample comprised PBMCs, obtained before or after stereotactic body radiation therapy (not recorded which). These receptors originate from a donor over 45 with non-small cell lung cancer. Both conserved end residues are part of each CDR3. D genes are given only for firm matches. Size is stated for part of the rows, as once, few or many counts, or as a class when the clone is expanded.

J gene: TRBJ1-4; V gene: TRBV7-6; D gene: TRBD1; clone size: many; CDR3 protein: CASSPYHRGNNEKLFF; CDR3 DNA: TGTGCCAGCAGCCCGTACCACAGGGGGAATAATGAAAAACTGTTTTTT
J gene: TRBJ1-6; V gene: TRBV6-1; D gene: TRBD1; clone size: medium-sized; CDR3 protein: CASSPRTGSSYNSPLHF; CDR3 DNA: TGTGCCAGCAGTCCAAGGACAGGGAGCTCCTATAATTCACCCCTCCACTTT
J gene: TRBJ1-2; V gene: TRBV6-8; D gene: -; clone size: many; CDR3 protein: CASGPHDSNNYGYTF; CDR3 DNA: TGTGCCAGCGGCCCCCACGACTCCAACAACTATGGCTACACCTTC
J gene: TRBJ2-1; V gene: TRBV30; D gene: -; clone size: many; CDR3 protein: CAWMQKGYNEQFF; CDR3 DNA: TGTGCCTGGATGCAGAAGGGCTACAATGAGCAGTTCTTC
J gene: TRBJ2-7; V gene: TRBV20-1; D gene: -; clone size: many; CDR3 protein: CSAITSPEREQYF; CDR3 DNA: TGCAGTGCAATCACCTCACCAGAGCGCGAGCAGTACTTC
J gene: TRBJ2-3; V gene: TRBV12-3/TRBV12-4; D gene: -; clone size: many; CDR3 protein: CASSLGGGPLITDTQYF; CDR3 DNA: TGTGCCAGCAGCCTTGGGGGGGGGCCTCTCATCACAGATACGCAGTATTTT
J gene: TRBJ2-1; V gene: TRBV3-1; D gene: TRBD2; clone size: many; CDR3 protein: CASSPGLAGGVAYNEQFF; CDR3 DNA: TGTGCCAGCAGCCCGGGACTAGCGGGGGGCGTAGCCTACAATGAGCAGTTCTTC
J gene: TRBJ1-2; V gene: TRBV10-3; D gene: -; clone size: many; CDR3 protein: CAISVDTWNYGYTF; CDR3 DNA: TGTGCCATCAGTGTGGATACCTGGAACTATGGCTACACCTTC
J gene: TRBJ2-1; V gene: TRBV28; D gene: -; clone size: many; CDR3 protein: CASLSGNEQFF; CDR3 DNA: TGTGCCAGCCTATCGGGCAATGAGCAGTTCTTC
J gene: TRBJ2-2; V gene: TRBV5-1; D gene: -; clone size: many; CDR3 protein: CASSFPGTGELFF; CDR3 DNA: TGCGCCAGCAGCTTTCCGGGGACCGGGGAGCTGTTTTTT
J gene: TRBJ1-2; V gene: TRBV6-1; D gene: -; clone size: -; CDR3 protein: CASSTYMNYGYTF; CDR3 DNA: TGTGCCAGCAGTACATATATGAACTATGGCTACACCTTC
J gene: TRBJ2-3; V gene: TRBV5-1; D gene: -; clone size: many; CDR3 protein: CASSLEGKGTDTQYF; CDR3 DNA: TGCGCCAGCAGCTTGGAAGGGAAGGGCACAGATACGCAGTATTTT
J gene: TRBJ1-1; V gene: TRBV5-1; D gene: TRBD1; clone size: many; CDR3 protein: CASSWVTGGMNTEAFF; CDR3 DNA: TGCGCCAGCAGCTGGGTGACAGGGGGAATGAACACTGAAGCTTTCTTT
J gene: TRBJ2-2; V gene: TRBV4-1; D gene: -; clone size: many; CDR3 protein: CASSQDTEIEYTGELFF; CDR3 DNA: TGCGCCAGCAGCCAAGATACGGAGATCGAATACACCGGGGAGCTGTTTTTT
J gene: TRBJ1-6; V gene: TRBV11-2; D gene: TRBD1; clone size: -; CDR3 protein: CARSSRQGGNSPLHF; CDR3 DNA: TGTGCCAGAAGCTCCAGACAGGGAGGAAATTCACCCCTCCACTTT
J gene: TRBJ1-1; V gene: TRBV20-1; D gene: -; clone size: many; CDR3 protein: CSAREVRRGVNTEAFF; CDR3 DNA: TGCAGTGCTAGAGAAGTCCGAAGGGGGGTGAACACTGAAGCTTTCTTT
J gene: TRBJ1-1; V gene: TRBV6-1; D gene: -; clone size: many; CDR3 protein: CASSELGPNTEAFF; CDR3 DNA: TGTGCCAGCAGTGAGCTGGGTCCTAACACTGAAGCTTTCTTT
J gene: TRBJ1-2; V gene: TRBV3-1; D gene: -; clone size: many; CDR3 protein: CASSQEEGGPEPNYGYTF; CDR3 DNA: TGTGCCAGCAGCCAAGAAGAAGGAGGTCCTGAGCCTAACTATGGCTACACCTTC
J gene: TRBJ2-5; V gene: TRBV7-2; D gene: TRBD2; clone size: -; CDR3 protein: CASSYRSSTSRDAQYF; CDR3 DNA: TGTGCCAGCAGCTATAGGAGCTCGACTAGCCGTGACGCCCAGTACTTC
J gene: TRBJ1-4; V gene: TRBV7-9; D gene: -; clone size: many; CDR3 protein: CASSTDEPLSEKLFF; CDR3 DNA: TGTGCCAGCAGTACCGACGAGCCCCTTAGTGAAAAACTGTTTTTT
J gene: TRBJ2-1; V gene: TRBV6-2/TRBV6-3; D gene: TRBD2; clone size: -; CDR3 protein: CASSEAGDNEEFF; CDR3 DNA: TGTGCCAGCAGTGAAGCGGGGGACAACGAGGAGTTCTTC
J gene: TRBJ1-2; V gene: TRBV6-5; D gene: -; clone size: -; CDR3 protein: CASSYGINYGYTF; CDR3 DNA: TGTGCCAGCAGTTACGGTATTAACTATGGCTACACATTC
J gene: TRBJ1-2; V gene: TRBV12-3/TRBV12-4; D gene: TRBD1; clone size: many; CDR3 protein: CASSSGTGFNYGYTF; CDR3 DNA: TGTGCCAGCAGTTCTGGGACAGGTTTTAACTATGGCTACACCTTC
J gene: TRBJ1-3; V gene: TRBV3-1; D gene: -; clone size: many; CDR3 protein: CASSSGTSGNTIYF; CDR3 DNA: TGTGCCAGCTCTTCCGGGACCTCTGGAAACACCATATATTTT
J gene: TRBJ1-1; V gene: TRBV7-3; D gene: TRBD1; clone size: few; CDR3 protein: CASSHGTGETEAFF; CDR3 DNA: TGTGCCAGCAGCCACGGGACAGGGGAAACTGAAGCTTTCTTT
J gene: TRBJ1-1; V gene: TRBV19; D gene: -; clone size: many; CDR3 protein: CASTLTWDTEAFF; CDR3 DNA: TGTGCCAGTACCCTTACGTGGGACACTGAAGCTTTCTTT
J gene: TRBJ2-1; V gene: TRBV4-2; D gene: TRBD1; clone size: many; CDR3 protein: CASGSPGQGSHNEQFF; CDR3 DNA: TGTGCCAGCGGCAGTCCGGGACAGGGGTCCCACAATGAGCAGTTCTTC
J gene: TRBJ2-5; V gene: TRBV12-3/TRBV12-4; D gene: -; clone size: many; CDR3 protein: CASSLSTEETQYF; CDR3 DNA: TGTGCCAGCAGTTTGAGTACAGAAGAGACCCAGTACTTC
J gene: TRBJ1-2; V gene: TRBV5-1; D gene: TRBD1; clone size: many; CDR3 protein: CASSSRDSSNYGYTF; CDR3 DNA: TGCGCCAGCAGCTCCCGGGACAGTTCTAACTATGGCTACACCTTC
J gene: TRBJ1-6; V gene: TRBV6-7; D gene: TRBD1; clone size: many; CDR3 protein: CASTKTGEHSPLHF; CDR3 DNA: TGTGCCAGCACAAAAACAGGGGAGCATTCACCCCTCCACTTT
J gene: TRBJ1-5; V gene: TRBV3-1; D gene: -; clone size: -; CDR3 protein: CASSQARRHQPQHF; CDR3 DNA: TGTGCCAGCAGCCAAGCCCGGCGTCACCAGCCCCAGCATTTT
J gene: TRBJ2-7; V gene: TRBV5-1; D gene: TRBD2; clone size: many; CDR3 protein: CASSSGTSGVYEQYF; CDR3 DNA: TGCGCCAGCAGCTCCGGGACTAGCGGGGTCTACGAGCAGTACTTC